Listed below are T cell receptor beta chains from one sample, sequenced in a study of T cells in localized non-small cell lung cancer. Using immunoSEQ multiplex PCR, the repertoire was profiled, and TCRdb retains in-frame clones only, with some absent. The table includes approximately 2,500 clones, 33% detected once. Sequencing used lung tumor tissue, obtained before any cancer treatment. All receptors derive from a man between 40 and 75 years old with stage I lung adenocarcinoma. CDR3s include the opening cysteine and the closing phenylalanine or tryptophan. D genes are given only for firm matches. Clone size is not always given. Where it is, it says once, few, many or a class for expanded clones.

v_gene	j_gene	d_gene	abundance	CDR3aa	CDR3nt
TRBV6-8	TRBJ1-1	-	-	CASSYSRNRLNTEAFF	TGTGCCAGCAGTTACTCGAGAAACCGTTTGAACACTGAAGCTTTCTTT
TRBV4-1	TRBJ1-2	TRBD1	few	CASSQDLYRGNYGYTF	TGCGCCAGCAGCCAAGATTTGTACAGGGGTAACTATGGCTACACCTTC
TRBV28	TRBJ2-7	-	-	CASSARSETYEQYF	TGTGCCAGCAGTGCCCGGTCGGAGACCTACGAGCAGTACTTC
TRBV15	TRBJ1-2	-	few	CATSRDIGRRDGYTF	TGTGCCACCAGCAGGGACATCGGCAGACGGGATGGCTACACCTTC
TRBV1	TRBJ2-6	-	few	CASSQGNSGANVLTF	TGCGCCAGCAGCCAAGGGAATTCTGGGGCCAACGTCCTGACTTTC
TRBV12-1	TRBJ2-6	-	-	CASRHPGQRLSGANVLTF	TGTGCCAGCAGGCATCCGGGACAGCGTCTCTCTGGGGCCAACGTCCTGACTTTC
TRBV11-3	TRBJ2-3	TRBD2	few	CASTGGYPTDTQYF	TGTGCCAGCACGGGAGGCTACCCCACAGATACGCAGTATTTT
TRBV6-8	TRBJ1-1	-	-	CAISVRGSNTEAFF	TGTGCCATCAGTGTTCGGGGTTCGAACACTGAAGCTTTCTTT
TRBV1	TRBJ2-4	-	few	CASSQVGAGMENIQYF	TGCGCCAGCAGCCAAGTTGGTGCAGGGATGGAAAACATTCAGTACTTC
TRBV9	TRBJ2-2	TRBD2	few	CASSPGLGVRTGELFF	TGTGCCAGCAGCCCCGGACTAGGGGTTCGCACCGGGGAGCTGTTTTTT
TRBV9	TRBJ2-3	TRBD2	-	CASSPRLAGVTDTQYF	TGTGCCAGCAGCCCGAGACTAGCGGGAGTTACAGATACGCAGTATTTT
TRBV12-5	TRBJ2-3	TRBD2	-	CASGGWTSGSTDTQYF	TGTGCTAGTGGGGGGTGGACTAGCGGGAGTACAGATACGCAGTATTTT
TRBV11-3	TRBJ2-2	TRBD2	few	CASSLTSGNTGELFF	TGTGCCAGCAGCTTGACTAGCGGGAACACCGGGGAGCTGTTTTTT
TRBV5-1	TRBJ2-1	TRBD2	few	CASSPGGGAYNEQFF	TGCGCCAGCAGTCCGGGAGGAGGCGCCTACAATGAGCAGTTCTTC
TRBV30	TRBJ2-3	-	once	CAWSSTGTRGSDTQYF	TGTGCCTGGAGTTCGACAGGGACTAGGGGGTCAGATACGCAGTATTTT
TRBV18	TRBJ1-2	TRBD1	-	CASSPPNQGAINTF	TGTGCCAGCTCACCACCGAACCAGGGGGCAATAAACACCTTC
TRBV11-3	TRBJ1-2	TRBD1	few	CASSLSGQGDVGYTF	TGTGCCAGCAGCTTATCAGGACAGGGAGACGTTGGCTACACCTTC
TRBV9	TRBJ1-1	-	few	CASSPRGENTEAFF	TGTGCCAGCAGCCCCCGGGGGGAGAACACTGAAGCTTTCTTT
TRBV5-1	TRBJ2-7	TRBD2	few	CASSLGLAGDHEQYF	TGCGCCAGCAGCCTCGGACTAGCGGGAGACCACGAGCAGTACTTC
TRBV11-3	TRBJ2-1	-	medium-sized	CASSFNPDRGNEQFF	TGTGCCAGCAGCTTCAACCCGGATAGGGGCAATGAGCAGTTCTTC
TRBV15	TRBJ2-5	-	-	CATSRDLFGTNQETQYF	TGTGCCACCAGCAGAGATCTTTTCGGGACAAATCAAGAGACCCAGTACTTC
TRBV19	TRBJ1-2	TRBD1	-	CASSNTGVDGYTF	TGTGCCAGTAGTAACACAGGGGTCGATGGCTACACCTTC
TRBV19	TRBJ1-1	-	-	CASSIGHLNTEAFF	TGTGCCAGTAGTATCGGACACCTAAACACTGAAGCTTTCTTT
TRBV5-1	TRBJ2-7	-	few	CASSLVQGSYEQYF	TGCGCCAGCAGCTTGGTTCAGGGCTCCTACGAGCAGTACTTC
TRBV2	TRBJ2-2	-	few	CATRIGGTGELFF	TGTGCCACCCGAATTGGGGGGACCGGGGAGCTGTTTTTT
TRBV30	TRBJ2-1	-	-	CAWTPLNSYNEQFF	TGTGCCTGGACCCCACTAAACTCCTACAATGAGCAGTTCTTC
TRBV4-1	TRBJ2-7	-	-	CASSQEGLSYEQYF	TGCGCCAGCAGCCAAGAAGGGCTCTCCTACGAGCAGTACTTC
TRBV6-8	TRBJ2-1	TRBD2	-	CASAASGSSEQFF	TGTGCCAGCGCCGCTAGCGGGAGTTCTGAGCAGTTCTTC
TRBV4-1	TRBJ2-1	-	few	CASSQEPSLGNEQFF	TGCGCCAGCAGCCAAGAACCCTCGTTAGGGAATGAGCAGTTCTTC
TRBV12-5	TRBJ2-1	-	-	CASGFGPRNNNEQFF	TGTGCTAGTGGTTTCGGGCCCAGGAACAACAATGAGCAGTTCTTC
TRBV6-8	TRBJ2-5	-	-	CASSYREQETQYF	TGTGCCAGCAGTTACAGGGAGCAAGAGACCCAGTACTTC
TRBV9	TRBJ1-3	TRBD1	medium-sized	CASSSATGLGGNTIYF	TGTGCCAGCAGTTCCGCGACAGGGCTAGGAGGAAACACCATATATTTT
TRBV6-8	TRBJ1-4	TRBD1	medium-sized	CASSDGTGGEKLFF	TGTGCCAGCAGTGACGGGACAGGGGGTGAAAAACTGTTTTTT
TRBV22-1	TRBJ1-5	-	few	CASSLEYQPQHF	TGTGCCAGCAGTTTGGAATATCAGCCCCAGCATTTT
TRBV9	TRBJ2-3	-	few	CASSVAPMRTDTQYF	TGTGCCAGCAGCGTAGCACCAATGCGGACAGATACGCAGTATTTT
TRBV6-8	TRBJ2-5	TRBD2	-	CASSYLTSGRETQYF	TGTGCCAGCAGTTATCTGACTAGCGGGCGAGAGACCCAGTACTTC
TRBV30	TRBJ2-3	-	-	CAWSRDATDTQYF	TGTGCCTGGAGTAGAGACGCCACAGATACGCAGTATTTT
TRBV11-3	TRBJ1-4	-	-	CASSLATIIGQPTNEKLFF	TGTGCCAGCAGCTTGGCGACTATTATTGGACAACCAACTAATGAAAAACTGTTTTTT
TRBV19	TRBJ2-2	-	-	CASSIGQPGELFF	TGTGCCAGTAGTATAGGTCAACCCGGGGAGCTGTTTTTT
TRBV9	TRBJ1-2	-	-	CASSASRDGYTF	TGTGCCAGCAGCGCGTCCCGAGACGGCTACACCTTC
TRBV11-3	TRBJ1-2	-	-	CASSLDVRDTGGYTF	TGTGCCAGCAGCTTAGATGTCAGGGACACTGGTGGCTACACCTTC
TRBV9	TRBJ2-3	-	few	CASSVDSGLATDTQYF	TGTGCCAGCAGCGTAGATTCGGGGCTAGCCACAGATACGCAGTATTTT
TRBV12-5	TRBJ1-1	-	few	CASGLGFTEAFF	TGTGCTAGTGGTTTGGGTTTCACTGAAGCTTTCTTT
TRBV23-1	TRBJ2-3	-	few	CASSHQGTTGDTQYF	TGCGCCAGCAGTCATCAGGGGACCACGGGAGATACGCAGTATTTT
TRBV18	TRBJ2-1	TRBD2	-	CASSLEGTSRDEQFF	TGTGCCAGCTCCCTGGAGGGGACTAGCCGCGATGAGCAGTTCTTC
TRBV19	TRBJ1-1	TRBD1	few	CASSFNHRGSGPEAFF	TGTGCCAGTAGTTTCAACCACAGGGGATCGGGACCTGAAGCTTTCTTT
TRBV6-8	TRBJ2-5	TRBD1	few	CASSDRGLGETQYF	TGTGCCAGCAGTGACAGGGGGCTCGGAGAGACCCAGTACTTC
TRBV11-3	TRBJ2-5	TRBD1	-	CASSPGQGRIETQYF	TGTGCCAGCAGCCCAGGACAGGGTCGGATCGAGACCCAGTACTTC
TRBV6-8	TRBJ2-1	TRBD2	few	CASSDLLGRGVGEQFF	TGTGCCAGCAGTGACCTTCTCGGACGGGGGGTAGGGGAGCAGTTCTTC